What follows describes a single T cell receptor beta chain. The antigen is unknown. The germline V gene encodes CDR1 MNHEY and CDR2 SMNVEV (reference sequence). CDR3 length: 15 amino acids. Germline trimming cut 4 bases from V and 2 bases from J; bases unmatched to any gene: 5. Profiled with immunoSEQ multiplex PCR; TCRdb holds only in-frame clones, not every one. The sample has 20,000 to 30,000 clones, just under 80% seen once. This record belongs to a study of cytotoxic CD8 clonotypes in ibrutinib-treated CLL. General study findings and limits: Public clonotypes occurred uncommonly; on treatment, they contracted or remained stable. Elevated clonality accompanied ibrutinib response, with a return toward baseline values at progression.

PBMCs were cryopreserved, and approximately 1.8 micrograms of genomic DNA from them went into TCR beta libraries. The sample in question was PBMCs, obtained before ibrutinib treatment. The sequence derives from a human donor with chronic lymphocytic leukemia. The V and J genes are TRBV27 and TRBJ1-1; 9 nucleotides line up with TRBD1. The CDR3 nucleotides read TGTGCCAGCAGTTGGGAGGGACAGGGAAACACTGAAGCTTTCTTT. Translated, it gives CASSWEGQGNTEAFF.